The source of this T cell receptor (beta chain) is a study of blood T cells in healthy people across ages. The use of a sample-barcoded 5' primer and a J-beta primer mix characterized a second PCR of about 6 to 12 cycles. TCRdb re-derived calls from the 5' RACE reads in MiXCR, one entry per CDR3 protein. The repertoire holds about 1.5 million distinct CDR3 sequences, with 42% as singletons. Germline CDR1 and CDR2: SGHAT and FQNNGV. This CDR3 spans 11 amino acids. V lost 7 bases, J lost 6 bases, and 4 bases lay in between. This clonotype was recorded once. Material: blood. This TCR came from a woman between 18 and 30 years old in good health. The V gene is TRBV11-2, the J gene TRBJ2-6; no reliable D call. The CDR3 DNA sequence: TGTGCCAGCAAGGAGGCCAACGTCCTGACTTTC. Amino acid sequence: CASKEANVLTF.